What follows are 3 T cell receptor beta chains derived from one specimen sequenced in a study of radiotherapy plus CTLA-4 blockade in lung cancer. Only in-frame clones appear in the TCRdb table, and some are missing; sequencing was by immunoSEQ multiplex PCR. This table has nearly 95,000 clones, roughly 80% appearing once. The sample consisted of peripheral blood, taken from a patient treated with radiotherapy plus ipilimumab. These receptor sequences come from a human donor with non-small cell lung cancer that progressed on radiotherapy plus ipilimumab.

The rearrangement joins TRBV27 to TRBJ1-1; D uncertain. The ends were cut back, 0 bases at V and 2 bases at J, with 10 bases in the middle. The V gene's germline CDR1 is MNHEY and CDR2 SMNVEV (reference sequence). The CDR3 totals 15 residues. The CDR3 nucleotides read TGTGCCAGCAGTTTATCGCCCGGGTCCAACACTGAAGCTTTCTTT. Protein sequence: CASSLSPGSNTEAFF.

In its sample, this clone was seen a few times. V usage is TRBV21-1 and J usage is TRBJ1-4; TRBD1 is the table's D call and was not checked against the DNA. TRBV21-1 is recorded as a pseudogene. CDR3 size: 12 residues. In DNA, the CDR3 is TGTGCCAGCAGCTTCCGGACAGGGGAACTGTTTTTT. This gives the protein CASSFRTGELFF.

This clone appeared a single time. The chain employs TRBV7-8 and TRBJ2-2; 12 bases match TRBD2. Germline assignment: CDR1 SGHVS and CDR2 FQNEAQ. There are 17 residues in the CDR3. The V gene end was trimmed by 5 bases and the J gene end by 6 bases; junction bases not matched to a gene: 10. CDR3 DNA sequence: TGTGCCAGCAGCCTTCCTAGCGGGAGGGCCTTCGCCGGGGAGCTGTTTTTT. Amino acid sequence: CASSLPSGRAFAGELFF.